Shown below are 29 T cell receptor beta chains from a single sample sequenced in a study of blood T cell repertoires in COVID-19. Assay used: immunoSEQ multiplex PCR; TCRdb lists only in-frame clones, some missing. Of about 46,000 clones listed, 83% are singletons. Input material: peripheral blood. The source of these receptors is a woman older than 75 with acute or convalescent COVID-19.

The DNA for the CDR3 is TGTGCCAGCAGAGGACAGATTAACACCGGGGAGCTGTTTTTT. Translated: CASRGQINTGELFF. This chain connects TRBV9 to TRBJ2-2, with a tentative D call TRBD1 (6 bases). There are 14 residues in the CDR3. The germline V gene has CDR1 SGDLS and CDR2 YYNGEE. The V gene lost 5 bases and the J gene lost 2 bases, with 10 bases spanning the gap.

V is TRBV2 and J is TRBJ2-3; 15 nucleotides line up with TRBD2. Trimming at V came to 6 bases and at J to 6 bases, leaving 10 bases not matched to a gene. Germline assignment: CDR1 SNHLY and CDR2 FYNNEI. This CDR3 is 17 amino acids long. The CDR3, as DNA: TGTGCCAGCAGCCAAGCCGGGACTAGCGGGGGGCTTGATACGCAGTATTTT. Translated: CASSQAGTSGGLDTQYF.

This sequence joins TRBV2 and TRBJ2-2; 9 nucleotides align to TRBD1. The germline CDR1 and CDR2 sequences are SNHLY and FYNNEI. V lost 5 bases and J lost 4; bases outside the gene matches: 8. The CDR3 consists of 16 residues. The CDR3 coding sequence is TGTGCCAGCAGTTCCCTGGACAGGGGAGGCACCGGGGAGCTGTTTTTT. Protein: CASSSLDRGGTGELFF.

The chain joins TRBV2 to TRBJ2-7; 11 nucleotides agree with TRBD2. CDR3 length: 14 amino acids. J gave up 2 bases and V 5 bases, and 2 bases lay outside the gene matches. Germline V gene data show CDR1 as SNHLY and CDR2 as FYNNEI. The CDR3, as DNA: TGTGCCAGCAGTCAGACTAGCGGGGCCTACGAGCAGTACTTC. Amino acids: CASSQTSGAYEQYF.

This chain uses TRBV6-5 with TRBJ1-1; 7 bases agree with TRBD1. The CDR3 is 16 amino acids. Germline lookup yields CDR1 MNHEY and CDR2 SVGAGI. J lost 8 bases, V lost 4 bases, and 16 bases had no gene match. CDR3 in amino acids: CASSFGLGGSLNEAFF. The CDR3 DNA reads TGTGCCAGCAGTTTTGGGTTAGGGGGCTCTTTGAACGAAGCTTTCTTT.

This clone has only a few counts. The chain is built from TRBV5-1 and TRBJ1-5, with D hard to call. The V and J ends lost 0 bases and 6 bases respectively, with 7 bases between them. This CDR3 has 13 residues. Germline V lookup: CDR1 SGHRS, CDR2 YFSETQ. The chain's CDR3 is CASSLDTGQPQHF. CDR3 nucleotide sequence: TGCGCCAGCAGCTTGGATACGGGTCAGCCCCAGCATTTT.

The DNA of the CDR3 is TGTGCCAGCAGTTACTCACAGGGGCCCTGGGGCTATGGCTACACCTTC. Amino acid sequence: CASSYSQGPWGYGYTF. The chain uses TRBV6-5 and TRBJ1-2; 7 bases are shared with TRBD1. Trimming at V came to 0 bases and at J to 4 bases, leaving 8 bases not matched to a gene. The CDR3 runs 16 residues. Germline lookup yields CDR1 MNHEY and CDR2 SVGAGI.

This clone has a handful of counts. This chain uses TRBV4-2 with TRBJ2-3, with D perhaps TRBD2 (5 bases). The germline gives CDR1 LGHNA, CDR2 YNFKEQ. With 0 bases removed from V and 5 bases from J, the gap between germline ends came to 6 bases. The CDR3 has 13 amino acids. The chain's CDR3 is CASSQDTRDTQYF. The CDR3 coding sequence is TGTGCCAGCAGCCAAGATACTAGAGATACGCAGTATTTT.

The chain combines TRBV6-5 with TRBJ2-7; D perhaps matches TRBD1 (5 bases). Germline values: CDR1 MNHEY, CDR2 SVGAGI. The CDR3 spans 14 residues. The ends were cut back, 2 bases at V and 2 bases at J, with 10 bases in the middle. CDR3 in DNA: TGTGCCAGCAGTTACCTCAAGGACACCTACGAGCAGTACTTC. As protein: CASSYLKDTYEQYF.

This clone was picked up a small number of times. The chain combines TRBV6-5 with TRBJ2-7; D gene uncertain. Trimming left V 8 bases short and J 5 bases short, with 16 bases between. The CDR3 is 13 amino acids. CDR1 MNHEY and CDR2 SVGAGI come from the germline V gene. For the CDR3, the DNA is TGTGCCAGCTTTGTTTCCACAGCCAACGAGCAGTACTTC. It is translated as CASFVSTANEQYF.

The chain uses TRBV11-2 and TRBJ1-1; D is unclear. Germline V gene sequence: CDR1 SGHAT, CDR2 FQNNGV. V dropped 1 base and J dropped 11 bases, with 20 bases sitting between them. This CDR3 is 15 amino acids long. This CDR3 is CASSLARALESGAFF. Written as DNA, the CDR3 is TGTGCCAGCAGCTTAGCGCGTGCTCTAGAGTCTGGGGCTTTCTTT.

The chain is built from TRBV7-8 and TRBJ2-3; TRBD2 aligns across 11 bases. J was trimmed by 1 base and V by 7 bases; bases with no gene match: 7. This CDR3 is 16 amino acids long. Germline V gives CDR1 SGHVS, CDR2 FQNEAQ. Here the CDR3 reads CASTPLAGGGTDTQYF. DNA for the CDR3: TGTGCCAGCACCCCTCTAGCGGGGGGAGGCACAGATACGCAGTATTTT.

The chain carries TRBV9 and TRBJ1-6; D is perhaps TRBD1 (6 bases). This CDR3 has 15 residues. Germline V gene data show CDR1 as SGDLS and CDR2 as YYNGEE. The germline V and J ends were trimmed by 0 bases and 5 bases, with 9 bases remaining between them. In DNA, the CDR3 is TGTGCCAGCAGCGTAGACCCAGGGGATAATTCACCCCTCCACTTT. This encodes CASSVDPGDNSPLHF.

CDR3: CASSLGLATADTQYF. The CDR3 bases are TGTGCCAGCAGCCTCGGACTAGCGACCGCAGATACGCAGTATTTT. The V gene is TRBV27, the J gene TRBJ2-3; 9 bases align to TRBD2. With V trimmed by 6 bases and J by 4 bases, 8 bases remained unmatched. The CDR3 is made up of 15 amino acids. Germline V gene data show CDR1 as MNHEY and CDR2 as SMNVEV (reference sequence).

This chain uses TRBV7-9 with TRBJ1-2; D perhaps matches TRBD1 (5 bases). Trimming cost V 6 bases and J 6 bases, with 17 bases left between them. There are 14 residues in the CDR3. Germline values: CDR1 SEHNR, CDR2 FQNEAQ (reference sequence). CDR3 coding DNA: TGTGCCAGCAGTGAACTCGGGGGTGAGGATGGCTACACCTTC. Protein sequence: CASSELGGEDGYTF.

V and J are TRBV7-3 and TRBJ2-1; 8 bases line up with TRBD2. This CDR3 contains 15 residues. Germline V gene data show CDR1 as SGHTA and CDR2 as FQGTGA. The J segment lost 6 bases and the V segment lost 6 bases, leaving 10 bases of the junction unmatched. CDR3 sequence: CASRPNRAGGNEQFF. The CDR3 region has the DNA TGTGCCAGCAGACCAAATCGGGCGGGGGGCAATGAGCAGTTCTTC.

This clone was counted only a few times. J is TRBJ1-2 and V is TRBV6-5; D unresolved. The germline gives CDR1 MNHEY, CDR2 SVGAGI. This CDR3 is built from 13 residues. Trimming left V 8 bases short and J 0 bases short, with 10 bases between. CDR3 bases: TGTGCCAGCGCTACTAAACCTAACTATGGCTACACCTTC. It translates to CASATKPNYGYTF.

V usage is TRBV4-1 and J usage is TRBJ2-7; maybe TRBD1 (5 bases). Germline V gene lookup returns CDR1 MGHRA and CDR2 YSYEKL. V was shortened by 0 bases and J by 3 bases, with 12 bases between the two germline ends. The CDR3 has 15 residues. The CDR3 loop reads CASSQEGLGIYEQYF. For the CDR3, the DNA is TGCGCCAGCAGCCAAGAGGGGCTGGGGATCTACGAGCAGTACTTC.

The gene calls are TRBV12-5 and TRBJ2-5; 15 positions match TRBD2. In germline, CDR1 is LGHNT, CDR2 FRNRAP. This CDR3 has 17 amino acids. Trimming at V came to 0 bases and at J to 3 bases, leaving 2 bases not matched to a gene. The CDR3: CASGLVGLAGGKETQYF. The CDR3 DNA reads TGTGCTAGTGGTTTGGTAGGACTAGCGGGGGGGAAAGAGACCCAGTACTTC. The complete variable domain, with remaining parts taken from reference TRBV12-5 and TRBJ2-5, reads DARVTQTPRHKVTEMGQEVTMRCQPILGHNTVFWYRQTMMQGLELLAYFRNRAPLDDSGMPKDRFSAEMPDATLATLKIQPSEPRDSAVYFCASGLVGLAGGKETQYFGPGTRLLVL.

The gene calls are TRBV5-1 and TRBJ1-6; D remains ambiguous. The V gene's germline CDR1 is SGHRS and CDR2 YFSETQ. The V and J ends lost 4 bases and 5 bases respectively, with 13 bases between them. The CDR3 consists of 15 residues. The CDR3 DNA follows: TGCGCCAGCAGCCCGGTTGGAGGGAATAATTCACCCCTCCACTTT. It specifies CASSPVGGNNSPLHF.

The chain recombines TRBV12-3 or TRBV12-4 with TRBJ1-1; D is unclear. This CDR3 is built from 13 residues. Trimming cost V 4 bases and J 4 bases, with 10 bases left between them. The CDR3 region has the DNA TGTGCCAGCAGTTCCTCGCGGAGCACTGAAGCTTTCTTT. Its protein product is CASSSSRSTEAFF.

The V and J genes are TRBV18 and TRBJ1-1; 9 bases line up with TRBD1. V was pared by 5 bases and J by 3 bases, with 4 bases of the junction left unmatched. This CDR3 comprises 14 residues. From germline, CDR1 is KGHSH and CDR2 LQKENI. CDR3 in amino acids: CASSKDRGDTEAFF. The CDR3 DNA reads as TGTGCCAGCTCAAAGGACAGGGGAGACACTGAAGCTTTCTTT.

The V gene is TRBV3-1 (or the pseudogene TRBV3-2), the J gene TRBJ2-3; TRBD2 agrees at 9 bases. The CDR3 totals 17 residues. Trimming took 4 bases from V and 1 from J; bases not matched to a gene: 9. Germline CDR1 reads LGHDT; CDR2 reads YNNKEL (reference sequence). The CDR3, as DNA: TGTGCCAGCAGCCCACGGCGGGGGGGCTCCGGCACAGATACGCAGTATTTT. Its translation: CASSPRRGGSGTDTQYF.

The V call is TRBV7-9, the J call TRBJ2-5, with 8 bases matching TRBD1. Germline V gene sequence: CDR1 SEHNR, CDR2 FQNEAQ (reference sequence). Germline trimming cut 5 bases from V and 7 bases from J; bases unmatched to any gene: 6. CDR3 length equals 13 residues. CDR3 sequence: CASSTGQDATQYF. As DNA, the CDR3 is TGTGCCAGCAGCACGGGACAGGACGCGACCCAGTACTTC.

The chain links TRBV27 to TRBJ1-2, with 8 bases matching TRBD1. This CDR3 contains 15 residues. From germline, CDR1 is MNHEY and CDR2 SMNVEV (reference sequence). Unmatched junction bases numbered 11, after V lost 6 bases and J lost 5 bases. The CDR3 sequence: CASRTDRESSYGYTF. CDR3 in DNA: TGTGCCAGCAGAACGGACAGGGAATCTTCTTATGGCTACACCTTC.

The V and J genes are TRBV27 and TRBJ1-2; 11 bases agree with TRBD1. V lost 4 bases and J lost 4; bases outside the gene matches: 2. The CDR3 contains 14 residues. Germline loops: CDR1 MNHEY, CDR2 SMNVEV (reference sequence). CDR3 sequence (DNA): TGTGCCAGCAGTTGGACAGGGGGCCTCTATGGCTACACCTTC. Its translation is CASSWTGGLYGYTF.

The sample holds one count of this clone. V usage is TRBV20-1 and J usage is TRBJ2-3, with 8 bases lining up with TRBD2. V shed 3 bases and J 4 bases; nucleotides not matched to a gene: 9. The CDR3 consists of 15 residues. Germline CDR1 is DFQATT and CDR2 is SNEGSKA (reference sequence). CDR3 loop: CSASLNQRGPDTQYF. For the CDR3, the DNA is TGCAGTGCTAGTCTGAATCAGCGGGGGCCAGATACGCAGTATTTT.

The chain is built from TRBV6-1 and TRBJ2-7, with TRBD1 matching 12 bases. The germline gives CDR1 MNHNS, CDR2 SASEGT. V gave up 0 bases and J gave up 3 bases; unmatched junction bases: 3. The CDR3 sequence is 16 residues long. In DNA form, the CDR3 reads TGTGCCAGCAGTGAAGCCGGGACAGGGGGCTTCTACGAGCAGTACTTC. It translates to CASSEAGTGGFYEQYF.

The V call is TRBV6-5, the J call TRBJ1-5; no definite D call. V was shortened by 3 bases and J by 0 bases, with 9 bases between the two germline ends. Germline V gene lookup returns CDR1 MNHEY and CDR2 SVGAGI. The CDR3 loop spans 15 amino acids. This CDR3 is CASSYNTLSNQPQHF. DNA for the CDR3: TGTGCCAGCAGTTATAACACGCTTAGCAATCAGCCCCAGCATTTT.